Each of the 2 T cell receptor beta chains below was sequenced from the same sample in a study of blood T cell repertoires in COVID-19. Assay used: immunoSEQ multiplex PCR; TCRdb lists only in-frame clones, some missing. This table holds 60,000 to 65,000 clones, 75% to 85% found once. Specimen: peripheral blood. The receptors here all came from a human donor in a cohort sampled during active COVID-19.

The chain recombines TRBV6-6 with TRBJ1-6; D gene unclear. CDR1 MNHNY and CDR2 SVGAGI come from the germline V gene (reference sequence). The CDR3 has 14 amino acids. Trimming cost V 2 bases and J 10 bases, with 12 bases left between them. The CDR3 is CASSYPERESPLHF. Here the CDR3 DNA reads TGTGCCAGCAGTTACCCTGAGAGGGAATCACCCCTCCACTTT.

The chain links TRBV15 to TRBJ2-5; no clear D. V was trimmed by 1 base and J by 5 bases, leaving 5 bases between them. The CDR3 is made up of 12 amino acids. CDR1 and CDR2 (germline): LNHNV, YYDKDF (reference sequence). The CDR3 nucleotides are TGTGCCACCAGCAGAGTAAGCGAGACCCAGTACTTC. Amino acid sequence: CATSRVSETQYF.